This T cell receptor beta chain was found in a study of blood T cell repertoires in COVID-19 (dated by TCRdb to the early 2020s). For the wider study: Samples covering the acute and convalescent phases of COVID-19 were provided by collaborators in the United States, Italy and Spain. The prospective study material was composed of cDNA or gDNA derived from T cells, B-cell-depleted T cells, or PBMCs. Subjects who had been exposed to COVID-19, were actively infected with it, or had recovered from it provided the deeply sampled blood TCRbeta repertoires that made up the dataset. The repertoires were made available in a free public database intended to serve as a resource for research on the immune response to SARS-CoV-2. Samples came from the ongoing ImmuneRACE study (first 160 participants) plus 1,254 subjects from 6 global collaborators. Sample metadata almost always included a de-identified subject ID, COVID-19 status, age in years and sex. Where available, HLA class I and class II types were taken from metadata supplied by the sample provider and were not determined by assay-based typing. The investigation overall reported the following: Clinical and demographic metadata were provided uncurated, with the amount varying by source and participant.

The immunoSEQ Assay, a bias-controlled multiplex PCR, was used to amplify TCRbeta CDR3 regions from genomic DNA. The study's processing was this. The number of nucleated cells in each sample was estimated from the amplification of reference gene primers within the assay. To quantify the absolute abundance of each unique TCRbeta CDR3 rearrangement, sequence reads were collapsed and filtered. For each sample, productive Simpson clonality was calculated as the square root of Simpson's diversity index across productive rearrangements. Sourced from immuneACCESS, this table was stored by TCRdb with only in-frame sequences that have V and J called. A share of the clones is absent; for the studies checked, an unresolved V gene accounts for under half, and the remainder has no known explanation. Clone size and the V and J calls come from that table; the DNA yielded D and trimming. This sample lists about 490,000 clones; around 85% were detected once. The ten largest account for approximately 2.9% of the sample.

The collaborating institutions used their own protocols to collect whole blood in K2EDTA tubes. For TCRbeta analysis, collaborators shipped samples as frozen whole blood, isolated PBMCs, or DNA extracted from either of those sample types. Of note for this clone: This receptor's antigen is unknown. It has no much larger one-base neighbor in the sample; base qualities were not kept.

Measured from the cysteine to the phenylalanine, the CDR3 is 14 residues long. Of all the DNA, just the CDR3 is kept, 42 bases in frame from base 1. Based on the germline V gene (reference sequence), the CDR1 and CDR2 sequences are SEHNR and FQNEAQ. At the junction V is shortened by 3 bases and J by 3 bases, with 12 bases in between. Sequencing was performed on peripheral blood. The rearranged chain carries TRBV7-9 and TRBJ2-7; the D gene cannot be named for sure. The source is a human donor in a cohort sampled during active COVID-19. Here the CDR3 is given as CASSLTPKFYEQYF. The base sequence is TGTGCCAGCAGCTTGACTCCTAAATTCTACGAGCAGTACTTC.